One T cell receptor (beta chain) is described in this entry. Its antigen remains unidentified. This entry comes from a study of cytomegalovirus exposure and HLA in healthy donors. Findings and limits, study-wide: Within the data, a cluster of highly shared sequence variants was likely a sequencing artifact. A later analysis found that most CMV-associated TCR beta chains appeared HLA-restricted. A later analysis revealed that TCR association rates differed between HLA loci, peaking at DRB1 and bottoming out at HLA-C. The authors enumerated 180 or so TCR beta chains as linked to cytomegalovirus.

The PCR was carried out with 60 Vbeta primers and 13 Jbeta primers. The protocol was immunoSEQ multiplex PCR, while the TCRdb copy is restricted to in-frame clones and leaves out a portion. The sample lists 150,000 to 200,000 clones; approximately 82% were seen once. Trimming removed 7 bases at V and 2 bases at J, with 13 bases between. The CDR3 covers 13 residues. CDR1 SGHRS and CDR2 YFSETQ come from the germline V gene. V gene TRBV5-1 combines with J gene TRBJ2-7; tentative D call: TRBD2 (6 bases). This clonotype was obtained from a male donor in good health and CMV-seronegative. The sequencing sample was made of PBMCs. CDR3 region: CASLGGDPYEQYF. CDR3 nucleotide sequence: TGCGCCAGCTTAGGAGGGGACCCCTACGAGCAGTACTTC.